Included here is one T cell receptor beta chain sequence, with context. Its antigen is unknown. The CDR3 has 15 residues. V was trimmed by 2 bases and J by 7 bases, leaving 15 bases between them. Germline CDR1 reads SGHVS; CDR2 reads FNYEAQ. The sample is drawn from a study of CD8 T cells in Susac syndrome. Notes on the study in general: That the number of individuals in its TCR sequencing and HLA analysis was relatively small was acknowledged by the study.

Reverse transcription used roughly 0.5 to 1 ug RNA and random hexamers. Each CDR3 protein gets one entry after TCRdb re-called the immunoSEQ multiplex PCR reads with MiXCR. This table has about 150,000 distinct CDR3 sequences, about 95% appearing once. The TCR originated in a human donor with Susac syndrome. Sample: CD4+ T cells from PBMCs. J is TRBJ2-1 and V is TRBV7-6, with D tentatively TRBD1 (8 bases). The CDR3: CASSLTGGGRNEQFF. CDR3 in DNA: TGTGCCAGCAGCTTAACAGGGGGGGGAAGGAATGAGCAGTTCTTC.